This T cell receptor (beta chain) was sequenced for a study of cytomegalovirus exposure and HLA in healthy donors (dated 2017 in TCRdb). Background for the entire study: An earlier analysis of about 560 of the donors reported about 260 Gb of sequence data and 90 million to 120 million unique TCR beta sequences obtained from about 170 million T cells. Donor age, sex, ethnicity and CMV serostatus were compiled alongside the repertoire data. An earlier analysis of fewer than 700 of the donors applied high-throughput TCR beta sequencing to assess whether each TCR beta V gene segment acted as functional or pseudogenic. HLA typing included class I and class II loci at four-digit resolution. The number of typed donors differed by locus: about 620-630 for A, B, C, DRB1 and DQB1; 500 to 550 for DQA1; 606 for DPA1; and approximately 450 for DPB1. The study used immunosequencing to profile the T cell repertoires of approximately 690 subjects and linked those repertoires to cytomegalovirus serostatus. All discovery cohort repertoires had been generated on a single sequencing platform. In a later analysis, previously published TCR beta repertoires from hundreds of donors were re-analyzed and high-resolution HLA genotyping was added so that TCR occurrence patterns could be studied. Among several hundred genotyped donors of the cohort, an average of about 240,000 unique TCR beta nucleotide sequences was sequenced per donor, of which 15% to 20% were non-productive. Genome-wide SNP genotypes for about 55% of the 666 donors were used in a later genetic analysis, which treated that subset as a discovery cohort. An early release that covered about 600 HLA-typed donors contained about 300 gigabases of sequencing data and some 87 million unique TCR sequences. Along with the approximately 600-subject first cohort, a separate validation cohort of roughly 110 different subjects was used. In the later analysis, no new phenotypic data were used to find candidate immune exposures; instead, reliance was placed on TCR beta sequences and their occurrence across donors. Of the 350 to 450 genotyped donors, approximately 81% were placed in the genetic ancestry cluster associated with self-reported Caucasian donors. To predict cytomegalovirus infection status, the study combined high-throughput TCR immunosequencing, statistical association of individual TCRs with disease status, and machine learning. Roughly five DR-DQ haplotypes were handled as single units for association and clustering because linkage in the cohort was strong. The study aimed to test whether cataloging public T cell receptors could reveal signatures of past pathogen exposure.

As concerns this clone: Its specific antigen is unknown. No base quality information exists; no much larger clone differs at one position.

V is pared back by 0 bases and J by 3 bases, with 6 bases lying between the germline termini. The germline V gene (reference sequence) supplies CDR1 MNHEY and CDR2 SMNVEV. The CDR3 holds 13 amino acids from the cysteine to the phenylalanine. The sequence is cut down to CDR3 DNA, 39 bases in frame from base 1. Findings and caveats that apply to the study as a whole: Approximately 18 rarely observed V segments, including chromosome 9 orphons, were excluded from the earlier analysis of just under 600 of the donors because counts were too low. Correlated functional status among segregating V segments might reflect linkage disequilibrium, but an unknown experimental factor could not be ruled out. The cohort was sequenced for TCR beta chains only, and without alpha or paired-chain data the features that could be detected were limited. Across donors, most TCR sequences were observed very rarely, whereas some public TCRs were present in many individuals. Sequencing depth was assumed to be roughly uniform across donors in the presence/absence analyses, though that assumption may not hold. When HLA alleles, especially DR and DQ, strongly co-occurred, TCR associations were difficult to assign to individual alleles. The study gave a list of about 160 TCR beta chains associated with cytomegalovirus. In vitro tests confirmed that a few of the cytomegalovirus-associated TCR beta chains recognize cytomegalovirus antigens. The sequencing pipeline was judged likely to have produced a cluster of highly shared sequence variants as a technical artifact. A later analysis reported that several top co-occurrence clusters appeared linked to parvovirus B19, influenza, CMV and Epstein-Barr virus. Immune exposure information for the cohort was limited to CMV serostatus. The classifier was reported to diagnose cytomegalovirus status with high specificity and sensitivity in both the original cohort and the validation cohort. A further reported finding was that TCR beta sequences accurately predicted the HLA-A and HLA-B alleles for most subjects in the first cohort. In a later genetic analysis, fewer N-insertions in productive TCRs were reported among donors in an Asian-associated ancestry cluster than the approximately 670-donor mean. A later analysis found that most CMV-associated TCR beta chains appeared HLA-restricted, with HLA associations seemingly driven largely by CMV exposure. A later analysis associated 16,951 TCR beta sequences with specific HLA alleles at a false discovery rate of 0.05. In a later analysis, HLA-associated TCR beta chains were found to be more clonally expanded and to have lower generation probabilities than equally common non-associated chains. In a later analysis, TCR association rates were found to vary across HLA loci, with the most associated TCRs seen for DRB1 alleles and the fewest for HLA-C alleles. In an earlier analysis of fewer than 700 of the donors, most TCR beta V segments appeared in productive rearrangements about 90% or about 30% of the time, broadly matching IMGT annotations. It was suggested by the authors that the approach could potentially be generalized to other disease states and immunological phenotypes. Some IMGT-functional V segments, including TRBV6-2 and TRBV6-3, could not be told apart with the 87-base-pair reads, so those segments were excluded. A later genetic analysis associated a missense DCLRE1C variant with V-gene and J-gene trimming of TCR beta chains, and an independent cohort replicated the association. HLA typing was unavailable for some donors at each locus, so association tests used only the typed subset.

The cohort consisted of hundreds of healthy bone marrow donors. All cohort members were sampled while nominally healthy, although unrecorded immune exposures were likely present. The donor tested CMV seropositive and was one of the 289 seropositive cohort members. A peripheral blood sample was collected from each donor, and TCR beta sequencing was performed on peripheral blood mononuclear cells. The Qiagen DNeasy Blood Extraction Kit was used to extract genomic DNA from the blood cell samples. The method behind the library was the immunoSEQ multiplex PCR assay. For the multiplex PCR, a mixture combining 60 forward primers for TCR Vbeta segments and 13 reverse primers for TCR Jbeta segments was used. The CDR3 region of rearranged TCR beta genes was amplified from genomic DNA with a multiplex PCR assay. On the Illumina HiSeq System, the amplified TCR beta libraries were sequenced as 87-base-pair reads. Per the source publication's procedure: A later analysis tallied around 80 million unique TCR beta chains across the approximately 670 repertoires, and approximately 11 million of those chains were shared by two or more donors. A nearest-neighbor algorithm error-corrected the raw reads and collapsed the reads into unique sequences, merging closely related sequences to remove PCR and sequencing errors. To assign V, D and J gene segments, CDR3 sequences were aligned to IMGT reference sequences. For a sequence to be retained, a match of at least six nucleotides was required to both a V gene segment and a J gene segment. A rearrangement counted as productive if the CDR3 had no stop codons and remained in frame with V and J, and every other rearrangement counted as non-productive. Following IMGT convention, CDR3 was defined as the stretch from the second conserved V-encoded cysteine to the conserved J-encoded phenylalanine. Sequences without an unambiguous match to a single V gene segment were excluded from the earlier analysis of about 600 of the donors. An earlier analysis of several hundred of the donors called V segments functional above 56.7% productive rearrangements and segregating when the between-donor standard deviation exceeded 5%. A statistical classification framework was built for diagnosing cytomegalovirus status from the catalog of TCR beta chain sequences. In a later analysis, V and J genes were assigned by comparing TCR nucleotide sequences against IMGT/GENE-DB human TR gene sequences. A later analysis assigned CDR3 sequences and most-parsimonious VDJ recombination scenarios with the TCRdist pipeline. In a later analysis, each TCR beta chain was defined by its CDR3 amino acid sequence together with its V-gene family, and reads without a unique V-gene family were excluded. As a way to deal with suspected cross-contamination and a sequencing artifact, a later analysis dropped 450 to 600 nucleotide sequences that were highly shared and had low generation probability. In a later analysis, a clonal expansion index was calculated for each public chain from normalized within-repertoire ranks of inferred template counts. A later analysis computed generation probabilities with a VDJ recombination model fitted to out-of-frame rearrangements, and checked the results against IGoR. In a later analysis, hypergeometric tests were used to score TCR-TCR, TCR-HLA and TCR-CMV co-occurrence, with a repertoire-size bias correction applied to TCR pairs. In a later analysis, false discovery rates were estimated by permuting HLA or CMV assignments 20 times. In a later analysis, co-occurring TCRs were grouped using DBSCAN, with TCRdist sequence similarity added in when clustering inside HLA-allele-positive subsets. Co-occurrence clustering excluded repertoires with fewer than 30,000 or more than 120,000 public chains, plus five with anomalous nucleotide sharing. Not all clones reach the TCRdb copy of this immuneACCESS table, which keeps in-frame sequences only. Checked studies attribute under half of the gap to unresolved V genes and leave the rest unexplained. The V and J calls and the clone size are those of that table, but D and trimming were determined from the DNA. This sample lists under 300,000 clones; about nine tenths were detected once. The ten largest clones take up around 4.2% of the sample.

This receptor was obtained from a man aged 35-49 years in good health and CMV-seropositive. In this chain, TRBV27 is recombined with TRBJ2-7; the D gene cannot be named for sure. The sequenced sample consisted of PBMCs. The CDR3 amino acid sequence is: CASSLSAHYEQYF. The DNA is TGTGCCAGCAGTTTATCGGCACACTACGAGCAGTACTTC.